The source of this T cell receptor (beta chain) is a study of PD-1 blockade in classical Hodgkin lymphoma. General study points: What drove the repertoire differences, possibly disease activity or prior therapy, has not been defined.

Germline loops: CDR1 SGHAT, CDR2 FQDESV (reference sequence). The CDR3 totals 17 residues. J was trimmed by 1 base and V by 3 bases; bases with no gene match: 11. Comment on this clone: The antigen is unknown.

Profiled with immunoSEQ multiplex PCR; TCRdb holds only in-frame clones, not every one. The sample carries over 11,000 clones, under 80% recorded once. In every patient, relapse followed autologous stem cell transplantation, while exposure to brentuximab vedotin differed. The TCR originated in a human donor with classical Hodgkin lymphoma. The chain employs TRBV11-1 and TRBJ1-2, with 7 bases lining up with TRBD1. The sample here was peripheral blood mononuclear cells (PBMCs), taken before the second cycle of nivolumab. The CDR3 nucleotides read TGTGCCAGCAGCTTGGTGAAAGCCCGGGACAGTAACTATGGCTACACCTTC. Residues: CASSLVKARDSNYGYTF.